Listed below are T cell receptor beta chains from one sample, sequenced in a study of Graves' ophthalmopathy and Graves' hyperthyroidism. TCRdb itself ran the multiplex PCR reads through MiXCR, one entry per CDR3 protein. Altogether about 740,000 distinct CDR3 sequences are present, roughly 40% being singletons, with the ten largest covering 40% to 45%. The specimen was peripheral blood. All receptors come from an adult man with Graves' ophthalmopathy. Both conserved end residues are part of each CDR3. A D gene is named only where the DNA matches it firmly. Not all rows give a size; the values are once, few, many and, for expanded clones, a class.

cdr3_length d_call j_call v_call clone_size cdr3_aa cdr3_nt
14 TRBD2 TRBJ2-7 TRBV19 few CASSLTSGSAEQYF TGTGCCAGCAGCCTAACTAGCGGGAGTGCCGAGCAGTACTTC
19 TRBD1 TRBJ2-5 TRBV7-9 - CASSRRAGQTGYPQETQYF TGTGCCAGCAGCCGCCGGGCTGGACAGACAGGGTATCCCCAAGAGACCCAGTACTTC
12 - TRBJ1-1 TRBV11-2 many CASSLQYTEAFF TGTGCCAGCAGCTTACAATACACTGAAGCTTTCTTT
16 - TRBJ2-7 TRBV7-9 once CASSLSFEGLANEQYF TGTGCCAGCAGCTTAAGTTTCGAGGGTCTAGCCAATGAGCAGTACTTC
14 TRBD1 TRBJ1-2 TRBV12-3/TRBV12-4 - CASRSQGGSYGYTF TGTGCCAGCAGGTCTCAGGGGGGCAGTTATGGCTACACCTTC
12 - TRBJ2-2 TRBV20-1 few CSARYRPRELFF TGCAGTGCTAGGTATCGCCCCCGGGAGCTGTTTTTT
17 - TRBJ2-2 TRBV12-3/TRBV12-4 few CASSKRRGVANTGELFF TGTGCCAGCAGTAAACGCAGGGGGGTCGCGAACACCGGGGAGCTGTTTTTT
12 - TRBJ2-2 TRBV7-3 - CASSKGHGELFF TGTGCCAGCAGCAAGGGACACGGGGAGCTGTTTTTT
12 - TRBJ2-7 TRBV29-1 many CSVAVYSYEQYF TGCAGCGTGGCCGTTTACTCCTACGAGCAGTACTTC
15 TRBD1 TRBJ1-6 TRBV20-1 - CSARDRGQNNSPLHF TGCAGTGCTAGAGATCGGGGACAGAATAATTCACCCCTCCACTTT
13 - TRBJ1-1 TRBV25-1 many CASSVKVGTEAFF TGTGCCAGCAGTGTCAAAGTGGGCACTGAAGCTTTCTTT
14 TRBD1 TRBJ2-2 TRBV6-1 - CASNRDRANGELFF TGTGCCAGCAACCGTGACAGGGCTAACGGGGAGCTGTTTTTT
15 TRBD1 TRBJ1-5 TRBV19 many CASRGGQGGNQPQHF TGTGCCAGTAGGGGGGGACAGGGCGGCAATCAGCCCCAGCATTTT
14 TRBD1 TRBJ1-2 TRBV10-3 - CASSFTGVQYGYTF TGTGCCAGCAGTTTTACAGGGGTACAATATGGCTACACCTTC
14 - TRBJ2-7 TRBV12-3/TRBV12-4 few CASRHRDTLNEQYF TGTGCCAGCAGACACCGGGACACTTTGAACGAGCAGTACTTC
16 - TRBJ1-1 TRBV7-9 - CASSLGGRGGVSEAFF TGTGCCAGCAGCTTGGGGGGTAGGGGAGGTGTATCTGAAGCTTTCTTT
17 - TRBJ2-5 TRBV12-3/TRBV12-4 once CASSQEEVSSLQETQYF TGTGCCAGCAGCCAAGAGGAGGTCAGCTCGCTCCAAGAGACCCAGTACTTC
15 - TRBJ1-2 TRBV2 - CASVWGGGQTYGYTF TGTGCCAGCGTATGGGGGGGGGGGCAGACCTATGGCTACACCTTC
13 TRBD1 TRBJ2-7 TRBV29-1 many CSGATGTSGEQYF TGCAGCGGCGCGACAGGGACCTCAGGGGAGCAGTACTTC
14 - TRBJ2-5 TRBV10-3 - CAIKDGQEGETQYF TGTGCCATCAAGGACGGACAGGAGGGAGAGACCCAGTACTTC
15 - TRBJ2-7 TRBV4-3 - CASSQGGPYSGEQYF TGCGCCAGCAGCCAAGGGGGACCCTATTCGGGTGAGCAGTACTTC
14 - TRBJ2-5 TRBV9 - CASSPSWRGETQYF TGTGCCAGCAGCCCGAGTTGGAGGGGGGAGACCCAGTACTTC
14 - TRBJ2-6 TRBV10-3 - CAISEGPGANVLTF TGTGCCATCAGTGAAGGTCCCGGGGCCAACGTCCTGACTTTC
16 - TRBJ1-1 TRBV12-3/TRBV12-4 few CASSLAGGGRNTEAFF TGTGCCAGCAGTTTAGCGGGGGGGGGGCGGAACACTGAAGCTTTCTTT
15 - TRBJ2-2 TRBV10-1 - CASSPPGFDPGELFF TGTGCCAGCTCACCTCCGGGATTCGACCCCGGGGAGCTGTTTTTT
12 - TRBJ2-2 TRBV29-1 once CSLKWGTGELFF TGCAGCTTAAAATGGGGCACCGGGGAGCTGTTTTTT
15 - TRBJ1-2 TRBV7-2 - CASSLGNGLGYGYTF TGTGCCAGCAGCTTAGGAAATGGCCTTGGCTATGGCTACACCTTC
14 - TRBJ2-5 TRBV7-8 many CASSLVNGEETQYF TGTGCCAGCAGCTTAGTAAACGGGGAGGAGACCCAGTACTTC
14 - TRBJ2-5 TRBV7-3 - CASSTQGGGETQYF TGTGCCAGCAGCACCCAGGGGGGCGGAGAGACCCAGTACTTC
14 - TRBJ2-3 TRBV12-3/TRBV12-4 once CASSAGRVGDTQYF TGTGCCAGCAGTGCAGGACGCGTGGGAGATACGCAGTATTTT
13 - TRBJ2-7 TRBV12-3/TRBV12-4 few CASSFQGQYEQYF TGTGCCAGCAGTTTCCAGGGCCAATACGAGCAGTACTTC
15 - TRBJ1-1 TRBV10-3 - CAISVYSGAGNEQFF TGTGCCATCAGTGTTTACTCGGGGGCGGGTAATGAGCAGTTCTTT